This TCR beta chain was captured in a study of monozygotic twins with inflammatory bowel disease (dated by TCRdb to the late 2010s). Some background on the complete study: The complete study included 30 or so monozygotic twin pairs: 19 IBD-discordant Danish pairs and nine German pairs, of which four were IBD-concordant and five were IBD-discordant. Disease-associated traits were sought mainly through comparisons between IBD patients and their genetically identical healthy co-twins within discordant pairs. Each individual had, on average, about 151 000 unique TCRalpha sequences and 181 000 unique TCRbeta sequences available for analysis. The research as a whole found: No difference in repertoire similarity was observed between concordant and discordant twins, possibly owing to limited statistical power. A decrease in TCRbeta repertoire diversity, as measured by inverse Simpson index, was observed in IBD patients compared with their healthy co-twins. The analysis was unable to tell apart different T cell subtypes. Because patients were on differing immunosuppressive treatments, the repertoires may have picked up extra background noise and inter-individual variability. The results gave no support for a single strong signal or clonotype linked to IBD. IBD patients shared fewer clonotypes with other individuals than healthy twins did, most markedly in patients showing signs of disease activity.

From cysteine to phenylalanine, the CDR3 is 14 amino acids long. The entry carries no DNA sequence. CDR1 and CDR2, per the germline V gene (reference sequence), are DFQATT and SNEGSKA. On this clonotype itself: This clone's antigen is unknown.

Library preparation was by 5' RACE. The input for every TCR library was around 4,000 ng of total RNA. For each sample, cDNA was synthesized in eight separate reactions using SMARTScribe reverse transcriptase. During cDNA synthesis, template switching introduced unique molecular identifiers that contained a 6-nucleotide sample barcode. TCRalpha and TCRbeta cDNA was amplified in two nested PCRs of approximately 16 and 10 cycles, and bead purification was carried out after each PCR. Before amplification, the cDNA was treated with uracil DNA-glycosylase and purified using the QIAquick PCR purification kit. The second PCR added Illumina TruSeq-compatible adapters along with sample-specific barcodes. TapeStation and Qubit were used to check library quality and concentration, and 4 to 6 ng of each library went into the pool. Sequencing of the pooled libraries was done on an Illumina HiSeq2500 single-index Rapid Run using custom sequencing primers and 2 x 100 bp reads. Under the source paper's analysis protocol: MiGEC version 1.2.6 was used for UMI-based consensus assembly to correct PCR and sequencing errors. V(D)J alignment, clonotype assembly and CDR3 extraction were performed with MiXCR version 2.1.1. Normalisation of gene usage, clonotype sharing and MAIT/NKT TCR abundance was achieved by analysing the top 1000, 10 000 and 20 000 clonotypes per sample. Diversity was computed as the inverse Simpson index with the vegan R package after downsampling to 27 000 UMIs. Paired Mann-Whitney U tests on discordant twin pairs were used, with Benjamini-Hochberg multiple-testing correction. Based on TCRdb reprocessing of the reads, there is one entry per CDR3 protein sequence, and DNA is missing. In this record, the V and J calls reflect TCRdb's handling and not the investigators' own analysis. The table for this sample lists about 440,000 distinct CDR3 sequences. 2.4% of the sample is in the top ten clones.

A roughly 2.7 ml peripheral blood sample was drawn into PAXgene tubes per donor and stored at -80°C. Without any T cell sorting, total RNA was extracted from whole blood using the PAXgene blood miRNA kit on an automated QIAcube. Deep TCRalpha and TCRbeta repertoire profiling with unique molecular barcoding was performed on peripheral blood of monozygotic twin pairs concordant or discordant for inflammatory bowel disease. Smoking habits were recorded for all twin pairs, and individuals were classified as current, former or never smokers. Material: blood. This TCR was sampled from a human donor with ulcerative colitis or Crohn's disease, or a healthy co-twin of an affected twin (not recorded which). This chain is built from TRBV20-1 and TRBJ2-1; with no DNA, the TCRdb D assignment of TRBD2 cannot be verified. For the CDR3, the sequence is CSASSAGGGNEQFF.